What follows are 28 T cell receptor beta chains derived from one specimen sequenced in a study of CD8 T cells in ankylosing spondylitis. TCRdb redid the calling of the 5' RACE reads with MiXCR, one entry per CDR3 protein. This sample has 200,000 to 250,000 distinct CDR3 sequences, with 10% to 13% found just once. Sequencing used blood, either unsorted or a sorted T cell fraction (not recorded which). All receptors come from a male donor with ankylosing spondylitis or in good health (not recorded which).

This clonotype showed up just a few times. The CDR3 protein is CSATRDFSYNEQFF. The CDR3 DNA follows: TGCAGTGCGACCCGGGACTTTTCCTACAATGAGCAGTTCTTC. The gene calls are TRBV20-1 and TRBJ2-1, with D tentatively TRBD2 (6 bases). There are 14 residues in the CDR3. Trimming took 6 bases from V and 1 from J, leaving 13 bases between them. Germline assignment: CDR1 DFQATT and CDR2 SNEGSKA (reference sequence).

This clonotype was observed many times. The rearrangement joins TRBV20-1 to TRBJ2-1; D unclear. Trimming left V 3 bases short and J 5 bases short, with 17 bases between. The CDR3 is made up of 15 amino acids. CDR1 and CDR2 from the germline V gene are DFQATT and SNEGSKA (reference sequence). This CDR3 reads CSARGLWQENNEQFF. The CDR3 DNA reads TGCAGTGCTAGGGGCCTGTGGCAGGAGAACAATGAGCAGTTCTTC.

This clonotype showed up many times. The V and J genes are TRBV16 and TRBJ1-5; 7 nucleotides match TRBD1. Germline assignment: CDR1 KGHSY and CDR2 FQNENV. The CDR3 extends over 13 amino acids. J lost 7 bases, V lost 7 bases, and 7 bases had no gene match. This CDR3 is CASTTGARQPQHF. The CDR3 DNA is TGTGCCAGCACCACAGGGGCGAGACAGCCCCAGCATTTT. The full variable domain, with the rest looked up from reference TRBV16 and TRBJ1-5, is GEEVAQTPKHLVRGEGQKAKLYCAPIKGHSYVFWYQQVLKNEFKFLISFQNENVFDETGMPKERFSAKCLPNSPCSLEIQATKLEDSAVYFCASTTGARQPQHFGDGTRLSIL.

The V call is TRBV7-9, the J call TRBJ1-2, with D possibly TRBD1 on 5 matching bases. This CDR3 spans 14 amino acids. V was trimmed by 7 bases and J by 3 bases, leaving 15 bases between them. Germline CDR1 is SEHNR and CDR2 is FQNEAQ (reference sequence). As DNA, the CDR3 is TGTGCCAGCACTCCCGGGGGGTCGGACTATGGCTACACCTTC. Its protein product is CASTPGGSDYGYTF.

Many counts were recorded for this clonotype. This chain joins TRBV7-2 and TRBJ1-5, with D possibly matching TRBD1 (6 bases). From germline, CDR1 is SGHTA and CDR2 FQGNSA. The germline V and J ends were trimmed by 5 bases and 8 bases, with 16 bases remaining between them. The CDR3 runs 14 residues. The CDR3 loop is CASSPRGWAEPQHF. Here the CDR3 DNA reads TGTGCCAGCAGCCCCAGGGGATGGGCCGAGCCCCAGCATTTT.

This clonotype came up many times. The chain recombines TRBV11-2 with TRBJ2-1, with 7 nucleotides matching TRBD2. Germline trimming cut 10 bases from V and 8 bases from J; bases unmatched to any gene: 8. The CDR3 contains 12 residues. CDR1 SGHAT and CDR2 FQNNGV come from the germline V gene. The CDR3 sequence: CATRVAGDEQFF. The DNA for the CDR3 is TGTGCCACCCGGGTGGCGGGGGATGAGCAGTTCTTC.

This clonotype was recorded many times. The CDR3 nucleotides are TGCGCCAGCAATCGTGACAGCGTTAGCACAGATACGCAGTATTTT. This translates into CASNRDSVSTDTQYF. This chain links TRBV5-1 with TRBJ2-3; possibly TRBD1 for D (5 bases). V was pared by 6 bases and J by 0 bases, with 14 bases between. Germline lookup yields CDR1 SGHRS and CDR2 YFSETQ. This CDR3 is 15 amino acids long.

This clonotype appeared many times. The CDR3 region has the DNA TGCGCCAGCAGACTCGGGACAACAAACACTGAAGCTTTCTTT. This encodes CASRLGTTNTEAFF. The chain is built from TRBV5-1 and TRBJ1-1; a weak D match, TRBD1 (6 bases). Germline CDR1 is SGHRS and CDR2 is YFSETQ. The CDR3 is 14 residues long. V lost 5 bases and J lost 2, with 13 bases in between.

This clonotype was picked up many times. V gene TRBV5-1 combines with J gene TRBJ1-1; D unclear. The CDR3 consists of 13 residues. Germline V gene lookup returns CDR1 SGHRS and CDR2 YFSETQ. V dropped 2 bases and J dropped 4 bases, with 9 bases sitting between them. The CDR3 here is CASSFRVGTEAFF. CDR3 coding DNA: TGCGCCAGCAGCTTTAGAGTGGGCACTGAAGCTTTCTTT.

The chain couples TRBV3-1 to TRBJ2-7; the match to TRBD2 covers 7 bases. The CDR3 totals 15 residues. With V trimmed by 0 bases and J by 1 base, 3 bases remained unmatched. CDR1 is LGHDT and CDR2 is YNNKEL in the germline V gene (reference sequence). CDR3 region: CASSQEAGVSYEQYF. Written as DNA, the CDR3 is TGTGCCAGCAGCCAAGAGGCGGGGGTTTCCTACGAGCAGTACTTC.

This clonotype was seen repeatedly, ten times or more. The genes are TRBV20-1 and TRBJ2-7; a weak D match, TRBD2 (6 bases). The CDR3 is made up of 14 amino acids. Trimming stripped 4 bases from V and 7 bases from J, with 20 bases between. CDR1 is DFQATT, CDR2 SNEGSKA, per germline (reference sequence). The CDR3 is CSATDYSGAEEQYF. DNA for the CDR3: TGCAGTGCTACTGACTATAGCGGAGCGGAAGAGCAGTACTTC.

This clonotype came up many times. The V and J genes are TRBV20-1 and TRBJ1-1; D unclear. The CDR3 covers 14 residues. Trimming took off 0 bases at V and 1 base at J, with 9 bases between the two ends. Germline V lookup: CDR1 DFQATT, CDR2 SNEGSKA (reference sequence). The CDR3 protein is CSARDRARNTEAFF. The CDR3 bases are TGCAGTGCTAGAGATCGGGCAAGGAACACTGAAGCTTTCTTT.

This clonotype was observed many times. The V call is TRBV30, the J call TRBJ1-3; no reliable D call. V gave up 4 bases and J gave up 9 bases, with 13 bases separating them. Per the germline V gene, CDR1 is GTSNPN and CDR2 is SVGIG (reference sequence). The CDR3 runs to 12 residues. For the CDR3, the DNA is TGTGCCTGGAAAGGGATAATCGGCACCATATATTTT. Translation: CAWKGIIGTIYF.

This clonotype was counted many times. This rearrangement joins TRBV29-1 to TRBJ2-5; possibly TRBD1 or TRBD2 for D (6 bases each). This CDR3 contains 13 residues. Deletions cut 0 bases from V and 5 bases from J, with 10 bases between. The germline V gene encodes CDR1 SQVTM and CDR2 ANQGSEA. This CDR3 reads CSVEEGGGETQYF. CDR3 nucleotides: TGCAGCGTTGAAGAAGGAGGGGGGGAGACCCAGTACTTC.

The chain is built from TRBV5-1 and TRBJ1-2, with D perhaps matching TRBD1 (6 bases). The CDR3 is made up of 12 amino acids. Germline CDR1 and CDR2: SGHRS and YFSETQ. Trimming pared 4 bases from V and 8 bases from J, leaving 12 bases between. CDR3 sequence reads: CASSVTGGGYTF. CDR3 in DNA: TGCGCCAGCAGCGTGACAGGAGGGGGCTACACCTTC.

This clonotype appeared many times. CDR3 amino acids: CASSLEPGLTDTQYF. The CDR3 region has the DNA TGCGCCAGCAGCTTGGAACCGGGACTCACAGATACGCAGTATTTT. The gene calls are TRBV5-1 and TRBJ2-3; tentatively, D is TRBD2 (6 bases). The CDR3 loop spans 15 amino acids. Trimming cost V 0 bases and J 2 bases, with 10 bases left between them. The V gene's germline CDR1 is SGHRS and CDR2 YFSETQ.

This clonotype came up once. The chain's CDR3 is CASRGGLGLPGQYF. CDR3 sequence (DNA): TGTGCCAGCAGGGGTGGGCTAGGTTTACCCGGGCAGTACTTC. V and J are TRBV6-1 and TRBJ2-7; D is unclear. Trimming removed 6 bases from V and 9 bases from J, with 21 bases in between. Germline CDR1 reads MNHNS; CDR2 reads SASEGT. The length of the CDR3 is 14 residues.

This clonotype was counted ten times or more. The V gene is TRBV18, the J gene TRBJ2-1; unclear D gene. Trimming removed 2 bases at V and 9 bases at J, with 8 bases between. The CDR3 totals 12 residues. Germline CDR1 is KGHSH and CDR2 is LQKENI. Here the CDR3 DNA reads TGTGCCAGCTCACCAGAGGTAGGTGAGCAGTTCTTC. Protein: CASSPEVGEQFF.

Ten or more counts support this clonotype. The V call is TRBV5-1, the J call TRBJ2-1; 7 bases are a match to TRBD2. The V and J ends lost 1 base and 9 bases, in that order; junction bases with no gene match: 7. Germline V lookup: CDR1 SGHRS, CDR2 YFSETQ. This CDR3 has 14 residues. The CDR3 sequence: CASSLIPGEGEQFF. The CDR3 DNA reads as TGCGCCAGCAGCTTGATTCCCGGGGAGGGTGAGCAGTTCTTC.

This clonotype came up many times. The chain recombines TRBV20-1 with TRBJ1-2; tentatively, D is TRBD1 (6 bases). The V end was cut by 3 bases, the J end by 4 bases, with 12 bases between. The CDR3 length is 13 residues. The V gene's germline CDR1 is DFQATT and CDR2 SNEGSKA (reference sequence). CDR3 sequence: CSASLPDSYGYTF. The CDR3 DNA reads TGCAGTGCTAGTCTCCCGGACAGCTATGGCTACACCTTC.

In this sample, this clonotype turned up a few times. The chain is built from TRBV11-1 and TRBJ2-1, with TRBD1 matching over 9 bases. The CDR3 consists of 18 residues. Unmatched junction bases numbered 16, after V lost 5 bases and J lost 5 bases. The germline V gene encodes CDR1 SGHAT and CDR2 FQDESV (reference sequence). The CDR3 loop is CASSLETWDRVIHNEQFF. CDR3 DNA sequence: TGTGCCAGCAGCCTTGAGACGTGGGACAGGGTAATTCACAATGAGCAGTTCTTC.

This clonotype was seen at least ten times. The J gene is TRBJ1-5, the V gene TRBV12-3 or TRBV12-4; D ambiguous. V lost 6 bases and J 4 bases, leaving 7 bases between the germline ends. The length of the CDR3 is 12 residues. The CDR3 DNA sequence: TGTGCCAGCAGCCAGCGGAATCAGCCCCAGCATTTT. This gives the protein CASSQRNQPQHF.

The CDR3 nucleotides read TGTGCCAGTACTACCTACGAGCAGTACTTC. Residues: CASTTYEQYF. The rearrangement links TRBV21-1 to TRBJ2-7. TRBV21-1 is reported as a pseudogene. The CDR3 loop spans 10 amino acids.

This clonotype was found many times. This chain links TRBV27 with TRBJ2-3; the match to TRBD1 covers 10 bases. The germline V gene encodes CDR1 MNHEY and CDR2 SMNVEV (reference sequence). This CDR3 contains 15 residues. V lost 5 bases and J lost 5; bases outside the gene matches: 7. In DNA, the CDR3 is TGTGCCAGCAGTGAGGACAGGGGGTATGGAGATACGCAGTATTTT. It is translated as CASSEDRGYGDTQYF.

This clonotype was detected only a few times. This rearrangement joins TRBV7-9 to TRBJ2-7; D remains ambiguous. Trimming pared 4 bases from V and 7 bases from J, leaving 8 bases between. The V gene's germline CDR1 is SEHNR and CDR2 FQNEAQ (reference sequence). The CDR3 consists of 11 residues. The CDR3 DNA is TGTGCCAGCAGCTCCTATTTGGAGCAGTACTTC. Protein sequence: CASSSYLEQYF.

At least ten counts were recorded for this clonotype. J is TRBJ2-6 and V is TRBV12-3 or TRBV12-4; weak D call: TRBD2 (7 bases). The V and J ends lost 3 bases and 0 bases respectively, with 15 bases between them. The CDR3 is 18 amino acids. The CDR3, as DNA: TGTGCCAGCAGTTTCTCCACAGGGAGGGCCTCTGGGGCCAACGTCCTGACTTTC. Translating it yields CASSFSTGRASGANVLTF.

This clonotype was counted ten times or more. This sequence joins TRBV18 and TRBJ2-2; D is uncertain. The CDR3 has 14 amino acids. CDR1 and CDR2 (germline): KGHSH, LQKENI. Trimming pared 6 bases from V and 3 bases from J, leaving 11 bases between. The CDR3 spells CASSADIDTGELFF. The CDR3 DNA reads as TGTGCCAGCTCCGCTGACATCGACACCGGGGAGCTGTTTTTT.

This clonotype occurred many times. The rearrangement joins TRBV12-3 or TRBV12-4 to TRBJ1-5; D ambiguous. The V end lost 4 bases, the J end lost 11 bases, and 18 bases lay between the germline ends. This CDR3 spans 14 amino acids. The CDR3: CASSSTLWTRTQHF. CDR3 DNA sequence: TGTGCCAGCAGTTCCACCCTTTGGACCCGGACCCAGCATTTT.